Each of the 27 T cell receptor beta chains below was sequenced from the same sample in a study of OX40 agonist ivuxolimab in advanced cancers. The data were produced by immunoSEQ multiplex PCR, yet TCRdb's version contains in-frame clones alone and is incomplete. The sample has 55,000 to 70,000 clones; 87% are singletons. The specimen comprised CD4+ or CD8+ T cells sorted from blood, sampled in a trial of the OX40 agonist ivuxolimab. Receptors originate from an adult with an advanced solid tumor such as melanoma, head and neck, liver or kidney cancer.

This chain uses TRBV4-3 with TRBJ2-1; no reliable D call. Trimming removed 4 bases from V and 4 bases from J, with 14 bases in between. The CDR3 has 15 residues. CDR1 and CDR2 (germline): LGHNA, YSLEER. Here the CDR3 reads CASSPSSLGYNEQFF. CDR3 nucleotides: TGCGCCAGCAGCCCAAGCTCCCTTGGTTACAATGAGCAGTTCTTC.

This clone was seen a single time. The V gene is TRBV30, the J gene TRBJ1-2, with unresolved D. The V and J ends lost 3 bases and 8 bases respectively, with 13 bases between them. This CDR3 contains 12 residues. CDR1 is GTSNPN and CDR2 is SVGIG in the germline V gene (reference sequence). The CDR3: CAWRADFGGYTF. As DNA, the CDR3 is TGTGCCTGGAGGGCGGATTTTGGAGGCTACACCTTC.

The chain links TRBV6-1 to TRBJ1-4, with D tentatively TRBD1 (5 bases). The germline CDR1 and CDR2 sequences are MNHNS and SASEGT. V was shortened by 1 base and J by 8 bases, with 14 bases between the two germline ends. This CDR3 contains 15 residues. The CDR3 DNA is TGTGCCAGCAGTGAAGATAGGGGATCCGGGGAAAAACTGTTTTTT. The encoded protein is CASSEDRGSGEKLFF.

A word on this clone: A read error may produce the germline difference seen at one junction end. V and J are TRBV7-7 and TRBJ2-5; 7 positions agree with TRBD1. The CDR3 sequence is 13 residues long. Germline values: CDR1 SSHAT, CDR2 FNYEAQ (reference sequence). The CDR3 is CASSFSQGETQYF. CDR3 in DNA: TGTGCTAGCAGCTTCTCACAGGGGGAGACCCAGTACTTC. Full variable domain (outside the CDR3, taken from reference TRBV7-7 and TRBJ2-5): GAGVSQSPRYKVTKRGQDVTLRCDPISSHATLYWYQQALGQGPEFLTYFNYEAQPDKSGLPSDRFSAERPEGSISTLTIQRTEQRDSAMYRCASSFSQGETQYFGPGTRLLVL.

CDR3 coding DNA: TGTGCCATCGGAACCGGGACGGACCCCTCTGGAAACACCATATATTTT. Protein: CAIGTGTDPSGNTIYF. V is TRBV10-3 and J is TRBJ1-3, with D possibly TRBD1 on 5 matching bases. The CDR3 has 16 amino acids. Trimming removed 8 bases from V and 0 bases from J, with 17 bases in between. The germline gives CDR1 ENHRY, CDR2 SYGVKD.

The chain has TRBV2 and TRBJ1-2; 10 nucleotides match TRBD1. Germline lookup yields CDR1 SNHLY and CDR2 FYNNEI. The CDR3 consists of 15 residues. Trimming took 8 bases from V and 7 from J; bases not matched to a gene: 13. CDR3 amino acids: CASASTTGGMSGYTF. Written as DNA, the CDR3 is TGTGCCAGCGCCAGTACGACAGGGGGCATGAGTGGCTACACCTTC. Drawing the rest from reference TRBV2 and TRBJ1-2, the complete variable domain is EPEVTQTPSHQVTQMGQEVILRCVPISNHLYFYWYRQILGQKVEFLVSFYNNEISEKSEIFDDQFSVERPDGSNFTLKIRSTKLEDSAMYFCASASTTGGMSGYTFGSGTRLTVV.

The rearrangement links TRBV5-6 to TRBJ2-2, with 12 bases identical to TRBD2. The CDR3 covers 16 residues. Germline CDR1 is SGHDT and CDR2 is YYEEEE. V gave up 1 base and J gave up 5 bases; unmatched junction bases: 3. CDR3 sequence reads: CASSLLAGGHTGELFF. DNA for the CDR3: TGTGCCAGCAGCTTGCTAGCGGGAGGGCATACCGGGGAGCTGTTTTTT.

The chain combines TRBV19 with TRBJ1-3; D unresolved. The CDR3 totals 14 residues. Trimming took 4 bases from V and 1 from J, leaving 8 bases between them. Germline loops: CDR1 LNHDA, CDR2 SQIVND (reference sequence). The chain's CDR3 is CASSSLTSGNTIYF. The CDR3 DNA reads as TGTGCCAGTAGTAGCCTGACTTCTGGAAACACCATATATTTT.

The chain combines TRBV7-2 with TRBJ1-2, with D tentatively TRBD1 (5 bases). V lost 2 bases, J lost 8 bases, and 9 bases lay in between. CDR3 size: 12 residues. Germline V gives CDR1 SGHTA, CDR2 FQGNSA. The CDR3 DNA follows: TGTGCCAGCAGCTTATTAGGGGACGGCTACACCTTC. This gives the protein CASSLLGDGYTF.

J is TRBJ1-5 and V is TRBV5-1, with TRBD1 matching over 7 bases. Trimming cost V 4 bases and J 2 bases; bases outside gene matches: 3. The CDR3 extends over 14 amino acids. Germline CDR1 and CDR2: SGHRS and YFSETQ. CDR3 sequence (DNA): TGCGCCAGCAGCACTGGACAGGGCAATCAGCCCCAGCATTTT. It translates to CASSTGQGNQPQHF.

The sample holds a few counts of this clone. The rearrangement uses TRBV11-2 and TRBJ2-7; D may match TRBD1 or TRBD2 (8 bases each). Germline loops: CDR1 SGHAT, CDR2 FQNNGV. The CDR3 spans 19 residues. The V end lost 3 bases, the J end lost 5 bases, and 29 bases lay between the germline ends. In nucleotides, the CDR3 is TGTGCCAGCAGCTTGAGCCCCTGGACTAGCAGGGGGCGTACGAACGAGCAGTACTTC. Translated, it gives CASSLSPWTSRGRTNEQYF.

The chain is built from TRBV6-6 and TRBJ2-5; no clear D gene. V lost 6 bases, J lost 3 bases, and 8 bases lay in between. This CDR3 contains 12 residues. Germline V CDR1 and CDR2: MNHNY, SVGAGI (reference sequence). The DNA of the CDR3 is TGTGCCAGCAGGAAAGGTGAAGAGACCCAGTACTTC. It translates to CASRKGEETQYF.

The chain uses TRBV11-3 and TRBJ2-6; possible D gene TRBD2, 6 bases. This CDR3 region has 17 residues. Trimming pared 5 bases from V and 5 bases from J, leaving 19 bases between. CDR1 and CDR2 (germline): SGHNT, YENEEA. CDR3 in DNA: TGTGCCAGCAGCCGAGGGACTCGACAAAGTCGGGCCAACGTCCTGACTTTC. This sequence encodes CASSRGTRQSRANVLTF.

A few counts support this clone. The chain couples TRBV21-1 to TRBJ1-1. TRBV21-1 is given as a pseudogene. This CDR3 has 18 residues. The CDR3 here is CASSKQGVEKGMNTEAFF. The CDR3, as DNA: TGTGCCAGCAGTAAACAGGGAGTGGAAAAGGGGATGAACACTGAAGCTTTCTTT.

V and J are TRBV10-1 and TRBJ2-3, with TRBD1 as a possible D gene (6 bases). Germline V CDR1 and CDR2: WNHNN, SYGVQD (reference sequence). Trimming shortened V by 2 bases and J by 6 bases, and 18 bases separated the two germline ends. The CDR3 consists of 16 residues. In nucleotides, the CDR3 is TGCGCCAGCAGTGAGACCCAGACAGGACTCTTGGATACGCAGTATTTT. As protein: CASSETQTGLLDTQYF.

The chain couples TRBV7-8 to TRBJ2-1; D may be TRBD2 (5 bases). Germline values: CDR1 SGHVS, CDR2 FQNEAQ. The CDR3 contains 16 residues. V was trimmed by 4 bases and J by 2 bases, leaving 15 bases between them. The CDR3 DNA follows: TGTGCCAGCAGCTCCCCCCGGGGTCGTCCCTACAATGAGCAGTTCTTC. Protein sequence: CASSSPRGRPYNEQFF.

This chain's CDR3 is CASSPPGMTSGRTRSYEQYF. CDR3 coding DNA: TGTGCCAGCTCACCACCCGGTATGACTAGCGGGAGGACCCGTTCCTACGAGCAGTACTTC. The V gene is TRBV18, the J gene TRBJ2-7; 13 nucleotides match TRBD2. Per the germline V gene, CDR1 is KGHSH and CDR2 is LQKENI. This CDR3 region has 20 residues. J gave up 1 base and V 0 bases, and 12 bases lay outside the gene matches.

The chain is built from TRBV5-6 and TRBJ2-5, with D tentatively TRBD1 (6 bases). V was trimmed by 4 bases and J by 4 bases, leaving 11 bases between them. Germline CDR1 is SGHDT and CDR2 is YYEEEE. The CDR3 contains 13 residues. Here the CDR3 reads CASSAPGAETQYF. CDR3 DNA sequence: TGTGCCAGCAGCGCCCCAGGGGCAGAGACCCAGTACTTC.

The chain recombines TRBV10-2 with TRBJ1-5; weak D call: TRBD1 (5 bases). The CDR3 length is 14 residues. The germline V and J ends were trimmed by 3 bases and 4 bases, with 10 bases remaining between them. CDR1 is WSHSY, CDR2 SAAADI, per germline. The CDR3 spells CASSESGWNQPQHF. The CDR3 DNA reads as TGCGCCAGCAGTGAATCAGGGTGGAATCAGCCCCAGCATTTT.

This clone was picked up a small number of times. CDR3 DNA sequence: TGCGCCAGCAGCCAAGATAGGCCCAACTTACCCAGCACAGATACGCAGTATTTT. The encoded protein is CASSQDRPNLPSTDTQYF. This sequence joins TRBV4-1 and TRBJ2-3; D remains ambiguous. Trimming removed 0 bases from V and 0 bases from J, with 16 bases in between. CDR1 and CDR2 from the germline V gene are MGHRA and YSYEKL. The CDR3 runs 18 residues.

This clone was seen a single time. J is TRBJ2-3 and V is TRBV7-2; D perhaps matches TRBD2 (5 bases). V gave up 5 bases and J gave up 4 bases, with 16 bases separating them. Germline V gene data show CDR1 as SGHTA and CDR2 as FQGNSA. This CDR3 contains 15 residues. The CDR3 reads CASSPARVGPDTQYF. The CDR3 DNA reads as TGTGCCAGCAGCCCGGCGCGGGTGGGCCCAGATACGCAGTATTTT.

The V and J genes are TRBV6-5 and TRBJ2-7, with TRBD1 matching over 8 bases. The CDR3 sequence is 14 residues long. CDR1 is MNHEY and CDR2 is SVGAGI in the germline V gene. J was trimmed by 3 bases and V by 4 bases; bases with no gene match: 5. The CDR3 here is CASSLDRVGYEQYF. The CDR3, as DNA: TGTGCCAGCAGTTTGGACAGGGTGGGCTACGAGCAGTACTTC.

This clone was detected only once. The chain has TRBV28 and TRBJ2-2; 7 bases fit TRBD2. This CDR3 is 13 amino acids long. CDR1 is MDHEN and CDR2 is SYDVKM in the germline V gene. V lost 8 bases and J lost 4; bases outside the gene matches: 4. The CDR3 spells CASRTSGTGELFF. CDR3 nucleotides: TGTGCCAGCCGGACTAGTGGCACCGGGGAGCTGTTTTTT.

The rearrangement links TRBV28 to TRBJ1-6, with TRBD1 matching 7 bases. The CDR3 loop spans 14 amino acids. The ends lost 5 bases at V and 8 bases at J; junction bases unmatched: 6. CDR1 and CDR2 from the germline V gene are MDHEN and SYDVKM. CDR3 bases: TGTGCCAGCAGTCCGCAAACAGGGGATTCACCCCTCCACTTT. Its translation: CASSPQTGDSPLHF. Together with reference TRBV28 and TRBJ1-6, the CDR3 gives the full variable domain: DVKVTQSSRYLVKRTGEKVFLECVQDMDHENMFWYRQDPGLGLRLIYFSYDVKMKEKGDIPEGYSVSREKKERFSLILESASTNQTSMYLCASSPQTGDSPLHFGNGTRLTVT.

The V call is TRBV6-6, the J call TRBJ2-7; perhaps TRBD1 as D (5 bases). The CDR3 totals 15 residues. Germline CDR1 reads MNHNY; CDR2 reads SVGAGI (reference sequence). Between the trimmed V and J ends, which lost 6 bases and 3 bases, there was a span of 18 bases. CDR3 residues: CASSSQQGRDYEQYF. In DNA form, the CDR3 reads TGTGCCAGCAGCTCCCAGCAGGGAAGGGACTACGAGCAGTACTTC.

The chain recombines TRBV18 with TRBJ2-5; D not certain. Per the germline V gene, CDR1 is KGHSH and CDR2 is LQKENI. The CDR3 extends over 13 amino acids. V was cut by 3 bases and J by 1 base, with 6 bases left in between. The CDR3 region has the DNA TGTGCCAGCTCACCGGCTAGCCAAGAGACCCAGTACTTC. Residues: CASSPASQETQYF.

The chain carries TRBV5-1 and TRBJ1-1; D is possibly TRBD1 (5 bases). Trimming removed 2 bases at V and 13 bases at J, with 15 bases between. Germline CDR1 reads SGHRS; CDR2 reads YFSETQ. This CDR3 is built from 12 residues. CDR3 sequence: CASSFGAAFFFF. CDR3 nucleotide sequence: TGCGCCAGCAGCTTCGGGGCCGCTTTCTTTTTCTTT.